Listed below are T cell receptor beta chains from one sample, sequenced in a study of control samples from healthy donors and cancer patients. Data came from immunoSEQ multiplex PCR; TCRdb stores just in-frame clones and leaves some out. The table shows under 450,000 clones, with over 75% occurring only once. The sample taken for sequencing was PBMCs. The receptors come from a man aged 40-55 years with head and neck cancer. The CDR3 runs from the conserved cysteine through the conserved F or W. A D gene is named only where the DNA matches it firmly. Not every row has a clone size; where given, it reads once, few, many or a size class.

cdr3_nt: TGTGCCAGCAGTTTAATTGGTGGACAGGCTGACATTCAGTACTTC; cdr3_aa: CASSLIGGQADIQYF; v_call: TRBV28; j_call: TRBJ2-4; d_call: TRBD1; clone_size: .
cdr3_nt: TGTGCCAGCAGCTCGCCGGACAGGGTTAGTGAGCAGTTCTTC; cdr3_aa: CASSSPDRVSEQFF; v_call: TRBV7-2; j_call: TRBJ2-1; d_call: TRBD1; clone_size: .
cdr3_nt: TGTGCCAGCAGTCCGACAGGGAGGAGGAATGAGCAGTTCTTC; cdr3_aa: CASSPTGRRNEQFF; v_call: TRBV7-2; j_call: TRBJ2-1; d_call: .; clone_size: .
cdr3_nt: TGTGCCAGCAGTTTAGTAGGGGGCACTGAAGCTTTCTTT; cdr3_aa: CASSLVGGTEAFF; v_call: TRBV12-3/TRBV12-4; j_call: TRBJ1-1; d_call: .; clone_size: .
cdr3_nt: TGTGCCAGCAGCCAAGATCCGGCAGGGTCCGAGCAGTACTTC; cdr3_aa: CASSQDPAGSEQYF; v_call: TRBV4-2; j_call: TRBJ2-7; d_call: .; clone_size: once
cdr3_nt: TGCGCCAGCAGTGCCGGGACAGGGCCCAATGAGCAGTTCTTC; cdr3_aa: CASSAGTGPNEQFF; v_call: TRBV10-1; j_call: TRBJ2-1; d_call: TRBD1; clone_size: .
cdr3_nt: TGTGCCAGCAGTTTACTCGGGTTCGACGGCTCCTACAATGAGCAGTTCTTC; cdr3_aa: CASSLLGFDGSYNEQFF; v_call: TRBV27; j_call: TRBJ2-1; d_call: .; clone_size: .
cdr3_nt: TGTGCCAGCAGCGCGACTAGCGGAACTAGCACAGATACGCAGTATTTT; cdr3_aa: CASSATSGTSTDTQYF; v_call: TRBV9; j_call: TRBJ2-3; d_call: TRBD2; clone_size: .
cdr3_nt: TGTGCCAGCAGCATTGCGGGAGGATTGTATTTT; cdr3_aa: CASSIAGGLYF; v_call: TRBV12-3/TRBV12-4; j_call: TRBJ2-3; d_call: TRBD2; clone_size: .
cdr3_nt: TGTGCCAGCGCCGCAGGGTTGGGTTCACCCCTCCACTTT; cdr3_aa: CASAAGLGSPLHF; v_call: TRBV27; j_call: TRBJ1-6; d_call: .; clone_size: .
cdr3_nt: TGTGCCAGCAGTATAGCAGCGGGGGCCAGCTCCTACGAGCAGTACTTC; cdr3_aa: CASSIAAGASSYEQYF; v_call: TRBV7-2; j_call: TRBJ2-7; d_call: TRBD2; clone_size: .
cdr3_nt: TGTGCCAGCAGCTTATTTGGGGGACAGAACACTGAAGCTTTCTTT; cdr3_aa: CASSLFGGQNTEAFF; v_call: TRBV11-2; j_call: TRBJ1-1; d_call: .; clone_size: once
cdr3_nt: TGTGCCAGCAGTTTTGCGGGGGGGACGTCCTACAATGAGCAGTTCTTC; cdr3_aa: CASSFAGGTSYNEQFF; v_call: TRBV28; j_call: TRBJ2-1; d_call: TRBD2; clone_size: .
cdr3_nt: TGTGCCAGTAGGATAGCGGGGGCCACGTACAATGAGCAGTTCTTC; cdr3_aa: CASRIAGATYNEQFF; v_call: TRBV19; j_call: TRBJ2-1; d_call: TRBD2; clone_size: .
cdr3_nt: TGTGCCAGCAGTTACTCGAGAGCAGGAATCAATCAGCCCCAGCATTTT; cdr3_aa: CASSYSRAGINQPQHF; v_call: TRBV6-2/TRBV6-3; j_call: TRBJ1-5; d_call: .; clone_size: .
cdr3_nt: TGTGCCAGCAGCCCTCGGACGGGGAACACTGAAGCTTTCTTT; cdr3_aa: CASSPRTGNTEAFF; v_call: TRBV14; j_call: TRBJ1-1; d_call: .; clone_size: .
cdr3_nt: TGCGCCAGCAGCCAATCCGGACAGGCGAGCACAGATACGCAGTATTTT; cdr3_aa: CASSQSGQASTDTQYF; v_call: TRBV4-1; j_call: TRBJ2-3; d_call: TRBD1; clone_size: .
cdr3_nt: TGTGCCAGCAGCTTGGGACTTACGAACACTGAAGCTTTCTTT; cdr3_aa: CASSLGLTNTEAFF; v_call: TRBV2; j_call: TRBJ1-1; d_call: .; clone_size: few
cdr3_nt: TGTGCCAGCTCACCGGGGACGGCCCCTCAAGAGACCCAGTACTTC; cdr3_aa: CASSPGTAPQETQYF; v_call: TRBV18; j_call: TRBJ2-5; d_call: .; clone_size: once
cdr3_nt: TGTGCCAGCAGTCGCGGGGGAGTTAGCAATCAGCCCCAGCATTTT; cdr3_aa: CASSRGGVSNQPQHF; v_call: TRBV6-5; j_call: TRBJ1-5; d_call: .; clone_size: .
cdr3_nt: TGTGCCAGCAGCCCGGACGGAAGATACGAAGCTTTCTTT; cdr3_aa: CASSPDGRYEAFF; v_call: TRBV7-9; j_call: TRBJ1-1; d_call: .; clone_size: .
cdr3_nt: TGTGCCTGGAGTGTAGGGGGCACCGGGGAGCTGTTTTTT; cdr3_aa: CAWSVGGTGELFF; v_call: TRBV30; j_call: TRBJ2-2; d_call: .; clone_size: .
cdr3_nt: TGTGCCACCAGTGATTGGACATATGGCTACACCTTC; cdr3_aa: CATSDWTYGYTF; v_call: TRBV24-1; j_call: TRBJ1-2; d_call: .; clone_size: .
cdr3_nt: TGTGCCAGCAGTCCGGGACTGGAGCTGGCGACCCAGTACTTC; cdr3_aa: CASSPGLELATQYF; v_call: TRBV27; j_call: TRBJ2-5; d_call: .; clone_size: .
cdr3_nt: TGCGCCAGCATGTTGGAGCCGGGAGCCTACGAGCAGTACTTC; cdr3_aa: CASMLEPGAYEQYF; v_call: TRBV5-1; j_call: TRBJ2-7; d_call: .; clone_size: .
cdr3_nt: TGTGCCAGCAGCCCCCCAAATAGTGGGAACACTGAAGCTTTTTTT; cdr3_aa: CASSPPNSGNTEAFF; v_call: TRBV5-4; j_call: TRBJ1-1; d_call: .; clone_size: .
cdr3_nt: TGTGCCTCAAGGGACAGGGGCAACGAGCAGTACTTC; cdr3_aa: CASRDRGNEQYF; v_call: TRBV10-3; j_call: TRBJ2-7; d_call: TRBD1; clone_size: .
cdr3_nt: TGCGCCAGCAGTGATGGGGGTTACGAGCAGTACTTC; cdr3_aa: CASSDGGYEQYF; v_call: TRBV10-2; j_call: TRBJ2-7; d_call: .; clone_size: .
cdr3_nt: TGTGCCAGCAGCGTGGCGGGGGCCTTTAATTCACCCCTCCACTTT; cdr3_aa: CASSVAGAFNSPLHF; v_call: TRBV6-2/TRBV6-3; j_call: TRBJ1-6; d_call: .; clone_size: .
cdr3_nt: TGTGCCAGCAGTACAATGGGGGTTTTTGGAGGGTATTTT; cdr3_aa: CASSTMGVFGGYF; v_call: TRBV12-3/TRBV12-4; j_call: TRBJ2-3; d_call: .; clone_size: .
cdr3_nt: TGCGCCAGCAGCGTCGGGACTAGCACGAATGAGCAGTTCTTC; cdr3_aa: CASSVGTSTNEQFF; v_call: TRBV5-1; j_call: TRBJ2-1; d_call: TRBD2; clone_size: .
cdr3_nt: TGTGCCTGGAGTCCGGGGGGGGACGAGCAGTACTTC; cdr3_aa: CAWSPGGDEQYF; v_call: TRBV30; j_call: TRBJ2-7; d_call: TRBD2; clone_size: .
cdr3_nt: TGCAGTGCTAGTCGTCGGGGCGGCAATTCACCCCTCCACTTT; cdr3_aa: CSASRRGGNSPLHF; v_call: TRBV20-1; j_call: TRBJ1-6; d_call: .; clone_size: .
cdr3_nt: TGTGCCAGTAGTATTAACGGGGAGCGCTCCTTTTACGAGCAGTACTTC; cdr3_aa: CASSINGERSFYEQYF; v_call: TRBV19; j_call: TRBJ2-7; d_call: .; clone_size: .
cdr3_nt: TGTGCCAGCAGGTCCGGGACGCTGAGTTTTGAAGCTTTCTTT; cdr3_aa: CASRSGTLSFEAFF; v_call: TRBV27; j_call: TRBJ1-1; d_call: .; clone_size: .
cdr3_nt: TGTGCCAGCAGTTCGACAGTCTCTGGGGCCAACGTCCTGACTTTC; cdr3_aa: CASSSTVSGANVLTF; v_call: TRBV6-6; j_call: TRBJ2-6; d_call: .; clone_size: .
cdr3_nt: TGTGCCAGCAGCTTAACCGGGAGCATCTTCAATGAGCAGTTCTTC; cdr3_aa: CASSLTGSIFNEQFF; v_call: TRBV7-6; j_call: TRBJ2-1; d_call: .; clone_size: .
cdr3_nt: TGTGCCAGCAGCGTAGGGGAAGTCACTTTGAACACTGAAGCTTTCTTT; cdr3_aa: CASSVGEVTLNTEAFF; v_call: TRBV9; j_call: TRBJ1-1; d_call: .; clone_size: .
cdr3_nt: TGTGCCAGCAGCGTAGTTGGCGGCACAGATACGCAGTATTTT; cdr3_aa: CASSVVGGTDTQYF; v_call: TRBV9; j_call: TRBJ2-3; d_call: .; clone_size: .
cdr3_nt: TGTGCCAGCAGTACCCCCCGGGGAAGCGACACCGGGGAGCTGTTTTTT; cdr3_aa: CASSTPRGSDTGELFF; v_call: TRBV11-3; j_call: TRBJ2-2; d_call: .; clone_size: .
cdr3_nt: TGTGCCACCAGCAGAAACCCCCAGGGGATAGACACTGAAGCTTTCTTT; cdr3_aa: CATSRNPQGIDTEAFF; v_call: TRBV15; j_call: TRBJ1-1; d_call: .; clone_size: .
cdr3_nt: TGTGCCAGCAGTTTCCGGGGGGGCGGGAGAGGGGAGCTGTTTTTT; cdr3_aa: CASSFRGGGRGELFF; v_call: TRBV28; j_call: TRBJ2-2; d_call: TRBD2; clone_size: .
cdr3_nt: TGTGCCAGCAGCTTACGGGTAGCGGGGGGCACAGATACGCAGTATTTT; cdr3_aa: CASSLRVAGGTDTQYF; v_call: TRBV7-3; j_call: TRBJ2-3; d_call: TRBD2; clone_size: .
cdr3_nt: TGTGCCAGCAGCTTAACCAGGGATGCAGATACGCAGTATTTT; cdr3_aa: CASSLTRDADTQYF; v_call: TRBV7-3; j_call: TRBJ2-3; d_call: .; clone_size: .
cdr3_nt: TGTGCCAGCAGCAACGGTGGGAACACTGAAGCTTTCTTT; cdr3_aa: CASSNGGNTEAFF; v_call: TRBV11-2; j_call: TRBJ1-1; d_call: .; clone_size: .
cdr3_nt: TGTGCCAGCAGTTTGTCGGGACGGCTAGCCCACTTT; cdr3_aa: CASSLSGRLAHF; v_call: TRBV28; j_call: TRBJ1-6; d_call: .; clone_size: .
cdr3_nt: TGCGCCAGCAGCTTAATCGTGGGGGCGCGGTATACTGAAGCTTTCTTT; cdr3_aa: CASSLIVGARYTEAFF; v_call: TRBV5-1; j_call: TRBJ1-1; d_call: .; clone_size: few
cdr3_nt: TGTGCCAGCAGTGAATTTTCGACAGGGTTAACGAACACTGAAGCTTTCTTT; cdr3_aa: CASSEFSTGLTNTEAFF; v_call: TRBV6-1; j_call: TRBJ1-1; d_call: TRBD1; clone_size: .
cdr3_nt: TGTGCCAGCAGAATAGGACGGGGACTAGCGGGTGTCGAGCAGTACTTC; cdr3_aa: CASRIGRGLAGVEQYF; v_call: TRBV28; j_call: TRBJ2-7; d_call: TRBD2; clone_size: once
cdr3_nt: TGCAGCGTTCGGCCCGGGACAACCACTGAAGCTTTCTTT; cdr3_aa: CSVRPGTTTEAFF; v_call: TRBV29-1; j_call: TRBJ1-1; d_call: .; clone_size: .